The 24 T cell receptor beta chains presented below share a single source sample, sequenced in a study of T cells in Graves' hyperthyroidism and ophthalmopathy. RNA transcripts were the template for amplifying TCR beta CDR3 regions. HTBI primers drove first-round RT-PCR of the TCR CDR3. TCRdb reprocessed the multiplex PCR reads via MiXCR and lists one record per CDR3 protein. The sample consists of more than 450,000 distinct CDR3 sequences, approximately 20% of them appearing once. Sequencing was done on a sample of blood. The receptors here all came from a man aged 40-49 years with Graves' ophthalmopathy.

This clonotype was detected ten times or more. This chain connects TRBV3-1 to TRBJ1-6; D is unresolved. The V gene lost 2 bases and the J gene lost 6 bases, with 11 bases spanning the gap. CDR1 is LGHDT, CDR2 YNNKEL, per germline (reference sequence). The CDR3 is 15 residues long. CDR3 amino acids: CASSQRQVLNSPLHF. The CDR3 DNA follows: TGTGCCAGCAGCCAACGCCAGGTCCTTAATTCACCCCTCCACTTT.

This clonotype was observed a few times. The rearrangement joins TRBV10-3 to TRBJ1-1; a possible D gene is TRBD1 (5 bases). CDR3 length equals 12 residues. V lost 5 bases, J lost 4 bases, and 8 bases lay in between. Germline V gives CDR1 ENHRY, CDR2 SYGVKD. The CDR3 is CAISTGSTEAFF. The DNA of the CDR3 is TGTGCCATCAGTACAGGTTCCACTGAAGCTTTCTTT.

This clonotype was seen a few times. The rearrangement uses TRBV27 and TRBJ1-4; D remains ambiguous. This CDR3 comprises 13 residues. V was cut by 4 bases and J by 5 bases, with 8 bases left in between. Per germline, CDR1 MNHEY and CDR2 SMNVEV (reference sequence). CDR3 in amino acids: CASSWVSNEKLFF. CDR3 DNA sequence: TGTGCCAGCAGTTGGGTATCGAATGAAAAACTGTTTTTT.

This clonotype was counted a few times. The chain links TRBV5-1 to TRBJ1-1; D remains unclear. Trimming took 1 base from V and 2 from J, leaving 12 bases between them. Germline CDR1 SGHRS, CDR2 YFSETQ. This CDR3 is built from 15 residues. CDR3 coding DNA: TGCGCCAGCAGCTTGTCCCCCAGACCCAACACTGAAGCTTTCTTT. This sequence encodes CASSLSPRPNTEAFF.

The table lists this clonotype with many counts. This rearrangement joins TRBV6-1 to TRBJ2-4, with 13 bases fitting TRBD2. Germline V gene data show CDR1 as MNHNS and CDR2 as SASEGT. With V trimmed by 8 bases and J by 5 bases, 3 bases remained unmatched. This CDR3 region has 14 residues. The DNA of the CDR3 is TGTGCCAGCGGACTAGCGGGGGCACAAAACATTCAGTACTTC. Translation gives CASGLAGAQNIQYF.

The rearrangement links TRBV7-8 to TRBJ1-5; D may be TRBD1 (5 bases). Trimming left V 2 bases short and J 3 bases short, with 11 bases between. The CDR3 is 15 amino acids. Germline V gene sequence: CDR1 SGHVS, CDR2 FQNEAQ. The CDR3 DNA sequence: TGTGCCAGCAGCTTATTGGAGGGGTACAATCAGCCCCAGCATTTT. As protein: CASSLLEGYNQPQHF.

The V call is TRBV7-8, the J call TRBJ2-7; tentatively, D is TRBD2 (6 bases). The CDR3 spans 14 residues. Trimming shortened V by 0 bases and J by 2 bases, and 8 bases separated the two germline ends. Germline CDR1 is SGHVS and CDR2 is FQNEAQ. CDR3 in DNA: TGTGCCAGCAGCTTAGCACGACTAGCCTACGAGCAGTACTTC. It specifies CASSLARLAYEQYF.

The table lists this clonotype with a few counts. The V call is TRBV6-2 or TRBV6-3, the J call TRBJ1-1, with 7 nucleotides matching TRBD1. CDR1 is MNHEY and CDR2 is SVGEGT in the germline V gene. This CDR3 is built from 17 residues. Trimming removed 0 bases from V and 1 base from J; junction bases left unmatched: 8. The CDR3 sequence is CASSYSLDRRSNTEAFF. The CDR3 region has the DNA TGTGCCAGCAGTTACTCGTTGGACAGGAGATCGAACACTGAAGCTTTCTTT.

Ten or more counts support this clonotype. V usage is TRBV30 and J usage is TRBJ1-6; D is undetermined. Germline values: CDR1 GTSNPN, CDR2 SVGIG (reference sequence). V dropped 0 bases and J dropped 10 bases, with 4 bases sitting between them. The CDR3 is 11 amino acids. CDR3 sequence (DNA): TGTGCCTGGAGTGTAAACTCACCCCTCCACTTT. Its protein is CAWSVNSPLHF.

The V and J genes are TRBV7-2 and TRBJ1-4, with no clear D. Per germline, CDR1 SGHTA and CDR2 FQGNSA. This CDR3 has 14 residues. Trimming took off 2 bases at V and 7 bases at J, with 11 bases between the two ends. The DNA for the CDR3 is TGTGCCAGCAGCTTAACGGGGATGAGTGAAAAACTGTTTTTT. It yields the protein CASSLTGMSEKLFF.

V gene TRBV2 combines with J gene TRBJ2-5; D is unclear. Trimming removed 7 bases from V and 3 bases from J, with 6 bases in between. Germline assignment: CDR1 SNHLY and CDR2 FYNNEI. This CDR3 comprises 11 residues. The CDR3 bases are TGTGCCAGCAAGCTCAAAGAGACCCAGTACTTC. This codes for CASKLKETQYF.

The chain has TRBV29-1 and TRBJ1-3; no definite D call. Germline lookup yields CDR1 SQVTM and CDR2 ANQGSEA. With 6 bases removed from V and 0 bases from J, the gap between germline ends came to 12 bases. The CDR3 is made up of 14 amino acids. In nucleotides, the CDR3 is TGCAGCGTGGACGACGGGAGCTCTGGAAACACCATATATTTT. This gives the protein CSVDDGSSGNTIYF.

This clonotype was seen ten or more times. The rearrangement joins TRBV30 to TRBJ2-7; D tentatively fits TRBD1 or TRBD2 (5 bases each). Germline assignment: CDR1 GTSNPN and CDR2 SVGIG (reference sequence). V dropped 3 bases and J dropped 2 bases, with 8 bases sitting between them. The CDR3 has 12 amino acids. Here the CDR3 DNA reads TGTGCCTGGAGAGGGGACCCCTACGAGCAGTACTTC. It is translated as CAWRGDPYEQYF.

This clonotype occurred a few times. The CDR3 DNA sequence: TGTGCCAGCTCACCACCTGGGACAGGGGGTACAGATACGCAGTATTTT. The encoded protein is CASSPPGTGGTDTQYF. The rearrangement links TRBV18 to TRBJ2-3; 11 bases fit TRBD1. Germline V CDR1 and CDR2: KGHSH, LQKENI. V was pared by 0 bases and J by 3 bases, with 2 bases of the junction left unmatched. The CDR3 is made up of 16 amino acids.

This clonotype was seen repeatedly, ten times or more. This chain uses TRBV11-2 with TRBJ2-5; 7 bases match TRBD1. Losses at the gene ends were 5 bases for V and 5 bases for J; bases not matched to a gene: 8. This CDR3 region has 14 residues. From germline, CDR1 is SGHAT and CDR2 FQNNGV. The CDR3 region has the DNA TGTGCCAGCAGCCAGACAGGGCGGTTGGAGACCCAGTACTTC. Translated: CASSQTGRLETQYF. The whole variable domain, filled in from reference TRBV11-2 and TRBJ2-5, reads EAGVAQSPRYKIIEKRQSVAFWCNPISGHATLYWYQQILGQGPKLLIQFQNNGVVDDSQLPKDRFSAERLKGVDSTLKIQPAKLEDSAVYLCASSQTGRLETQYFGPGTRLLVL.

This clonotype was recorded once. The chain couples TRBV2 to TRBJ1-3; tentative D call: TRBD1 (5 bases). The V gene lost 3 bases and the J gene lost 0 bases, with 9 bases spanning the gap. Germline CDR1 and CDR2: SNHLY and FYNNEI. The CDR3 is 15 residues long. For the CDR3, the DNA is TGTGCCAGCAGTGATGGGGCATACTCTGGAAACACCATATATTTT. Translating it yields CASSDGAYSGNTIYF. The full variable domain, rest sourced from reference TRBV2 and TRBJ1-3, is EPEVTQTPSHQVTQMGQEVILRCVPISNHLYFYWYRQILGQKVEFLVSFYNNEISEKSEIFDDQFSVERPDGSNFTLKIRSTKLEDSAMYFCASSDGAYSGNTIYFGEGSWLTVV.

Ten or more counts support this clonotype. The chain carries TRBV2 and TRBJ2-3, with D perhaps given as TRBD1 or TRBD2 (5 bases each). Germline-derived CDR1 and CDR2 are SNHLY and FYNNEI. This CDR3 comprises 11 residues. V was clipped by 6 bases and J by 6 bases, with 7 bases between them. As DNA, the CDR3 is TGTGCCAGCAGCCGGGACGATACGCAGTATTTT. Amino acid sequence: CASSRDDTQYF.

The chain uses TRBV7-9 and TRBJ2-3, with unresolved D. Germline V lookup: CDR1 SEHNR, CDR2 FQNEAQ (reference sequence). The length of the CDR3 is 15 residues. V was trimmed by 4 bases and J by 2 bases, leaving 13 bases between them. This chain's CDR3 is CASSSPQDFTDTQYF. CDR3 bases: TGTGCCAGCAGCTCTCCGCAGGATTTCACAGATACGCAGTATTTT.

This clonotype has a handful of counts. The V gene is TRBV6-2 or TRBV6-3, the J gene TRBJ1-5; unclear D gene. Germline CDR1 reads MNHEY; CDR2 reads SVGEGT. This CDR3 contains 13 residues. Trimming took 7 bases from V and 0 from J, leaving 7 bases between them. The CDR3 DNA is TGTGCCAGCACCCATAATAGCAATCAGCCCCAGCATTTT. Its translation: CASTHNSNQPQHF.

The chain couples TRBV10-3 to TRBJ2-2; 7 bases match TRBD2. The junction had 4 bases not matched to a gene; V was cut back by 5 bases and J by 1 base. CDR1 and CDR2 from the germline V gene are ENHRY and SYGVKD. The CDR3 extends over 15 amino acids. CDR3 coding DNA: TGTGCCATCAGTCAAGGGAGGGGGAACACCGGGGAGCTGTTTTTT. Residues: CAISQGRGNTGELFF.

The chain recombines TRBV3-1 with TRBJ2-7; no clear D. Germline CDR1 LGHDT, CDR2 YNNKEL (reference sequence). Trimming removed 1 base at V and 2 bases at J, with 6 bases between. This CDR3 spans 13 amino acids. CDR3 nucleotide sequence: TGTGCCAGCAGCCAAGTCCGAACCTACGAGCAGTACTTC. It is translated as CASSQVRTYEQYF.

V gene TRBV30 combines with J gene TRBJ2-2; 7 bases are shared with TRBD1. Germline lookup yields CDR1 GTSNPN and CDR2 SVGIG (reference sequence). V was clipped by 0 bases and J by 2 bases; unmatched bases: 12. There are 18 residues in the CDR3. The CDR3 DNA is TGTGCCTGGAGTGTGCCACCGGGACAGAATTATAACACCGGGGAGCTGTTTTTT. It encodes CAWSVPPGQNYNTGELFF.

At least ten counts were recorded for this clonotype. V is TRBV27 and J is TRBJ2-7; the D gene is possibly TRBD2 (6 bases). V lost 4 bases and J lost 6, with 10 bases in between. In germline, CDR1 is MNHEY, CDR2 SMNVEV (reference sequence). This CDR3 region has 12 residues. CDR3 DNA sequence: TGTGCCAGCAGTTCGACTAGACGCGAGCAGTACTTC. Residues: CASSSTRREQYF.

This clonotype was picked up many times. The chain recombines TRBV20-1 with TRBJ2-5; maybe TRBD2 (7 bases). There are 13 residues in the CDR3. Germline V CDR1 and CDR2: DFQATT, SNEGSKA (reference sequence). V was pared by 4 bases and J by 5 bases, with 14 bases between. The CDR3 DNA reads as TGCAGTGCTAAACTAGCGAGGGGGGAGACCCAGTACTTC. As protein: CSAKLARGETQYF.